This T cell receptor beta chain was identified during a study of T-cell memory formation after mild COVID-19 (dated by TCRdb to about 2021). Background on the whole study: Most TCR sequence clusters were specific to one of the two donors. In a couple of donors, T-cell clones that expanded and contracted after mild COVID-19 were tracked by sequencing TCRalpha and TCRbeta repertoires over time. The cohort was made up of two young adult volunteers, one female and one male, who were previously healthy. Beyond this particular receptor, the publication reports: SARS-CoV-2 specificity was not confirmed for the second-wave clones peaking on day 37. The detection of some responding clones in pre-infection memory suggests that pre-existing cross-reactive memory T cells joined the SARS-CoV-2 response. The study covered only a couple of mild cases, and larger cohorts including severe cases with pre-infection samples were considered necessary. Contracting CD4+ clones turned up mainly in the CM and EM memory subsets, whereas EMRA was where CD8+ clones were enriched. Balanced CD4/CD8 phenotypes were observed for clones contracting from day 15 to 85, whereas a bias towards CD4+ was observed for a second wave of clones expanding from day 15 to 37.

This clonotype was detected a few times. Its specific antigen is unknown. No clone much larger than this one lies a single base away; base qualities are absent. Sequences KGHDR (CDR1) and SFDVKD (CDR2) are obtained from the germline V gene. The cysteine opens and the phenylalanine closes a CDR3 of 13 amino acids. Solely the CDR3 DNA is kept, with 39 bases framed from the first base. The V end gives up 1 base and the J end 9 bases, leaving 3 bases in the junction not matched to a gene. Ficoll-Paque density gradient centrifugation was used to isolate PBMCs. Sequencing was performed on an Illumina NovaSeq 6000. Using 5'RACE with constant-segment primers, TCRalpha and TCRbeta cDNA libraries were constructed, with sample barcodes and unique molecular identifiers added in the process. Trizol reagent was used to extract RNA from every sample. Amplification of the libraries took two PCR steps, and the second step added a second sample barcode plus Illumina TruSeq adapters. Sequencing of libraries was performed on an Illumina NovaSeq with 2 x 150 bp paired-end reads. On the study's bioinformatics: With migec v1.2.7, reads were demultiplexed and then collapsed into UMI-guided consensus sequences. Using mixcr v2.1.11, UMI consensuses were aligned to TRA and TRB V and J templates and then assembled into clonotypes. A clonotype was counted as expanded or contracted only if both edgeR and NoisET called the change significant, with noise models trained on biological replicates. edgeR calls used a false discovery rate-adjusted p below 0.01 and a log2 fold-change threshold of 1. As an exploratory analysis of dynamics, PCA with hierarchical clustering was applied to max-normalized trajectories of the 1000 most abundant clonotypes. Each responding clone was given a CD4 or CD8 phenotype based on the CD4+ and CD8+ repertoires, which had been sequenced separately. TCRdb reprocessed the public reads (quality trimming at Q25 with fastp, clone calling with MiXCR) and kept in-frame beta chains. All rows with the same CDR3 protein become a single entry with the most common DNA and genes. These V and J calls are TCRdb output, not the study's own analysis. The table for this sample lists roughly 150,000 distinct CDR3 sequences; approximately 13% of them were counted only once. The ten top clones hold 3% to 4% of the sample.

Recombination connected TRBV24-1 to TRBJ1-1; 8 bases in the junction line up with TRBD1. This clonotype originated in a young man who had mild COVID-19 (a few samples of this study predate the infection). The sample titles of this study are shuffled in the database, so cell type and time point are left out; the donor was told from shared clones. The sequencing sample was made of PBMCs or a T cell subset sorted from them (not recorded which). The nucleotide sequence is given as TGTGCCACCAGTGATTTCGACAGGGGTAAAGCTTTCTTT. Its coded protein is CATSDFDRGKAFF.